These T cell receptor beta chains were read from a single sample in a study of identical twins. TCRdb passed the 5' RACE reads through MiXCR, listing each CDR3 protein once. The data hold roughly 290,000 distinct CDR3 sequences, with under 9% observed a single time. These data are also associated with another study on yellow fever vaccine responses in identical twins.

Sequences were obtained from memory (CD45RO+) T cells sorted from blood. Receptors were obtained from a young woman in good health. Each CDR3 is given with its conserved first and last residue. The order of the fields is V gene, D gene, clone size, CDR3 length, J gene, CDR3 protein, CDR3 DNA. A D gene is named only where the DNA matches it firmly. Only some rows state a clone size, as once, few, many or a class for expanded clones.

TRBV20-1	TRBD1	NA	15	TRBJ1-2	CSARDWTGANYGYTF	TGCAGTGCTAGAGATTGGACAGGAGCTAACTATGGCTACACCTTC
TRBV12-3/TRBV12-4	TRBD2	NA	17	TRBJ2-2	CASSTGLAGVIAGELFF	TGTGCCAGCAGTACGGGACTAGCGGGAGTAATCGCCGGGGAGCTGTTTTTT
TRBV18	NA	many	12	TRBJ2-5	CASRIQQETQYF	TGTGCCAGCCGAATCCAGCAAGAGACCCAGTACTTC
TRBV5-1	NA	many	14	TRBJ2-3	CASTRGSLADTQYF	TGCGCCAGCACAAGAGGATCGTTGGCAGATACGCAGTATTTT
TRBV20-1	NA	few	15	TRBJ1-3	CSARAMTGSGNTIYF	TGCAGTGCTAGAGCCATGACGGGCTCTGGAAACACCATATATTTT
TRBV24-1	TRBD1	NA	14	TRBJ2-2	CASGLRGRPGELFF	TGTGCCTCCGGGCTAAGGGGGCGGCCCGGGGAGCTGTTTTTT
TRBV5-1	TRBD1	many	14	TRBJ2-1	CASSRGQEYNEQFF	TGCGCCAGCAGCCGGGGACAGGAGTACAATGAGCAGTTCTTC
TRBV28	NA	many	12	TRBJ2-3	CATQAVTDTQYF	TGTGCCACCCAGGCAGTCACAGATACGCAGTATTTT
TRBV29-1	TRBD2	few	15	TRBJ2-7	CSVVLAGVDQYEQYF	TGCAGCGTTGTCCTTGCGGGAGTCGATCAGTACGAGCAGTACTTC
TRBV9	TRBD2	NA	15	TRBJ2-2	CASSVLREGAGELFF	TGTGCCAGCAGCGTCCTTCGGGAGGGTGCCGGGGAGCTGTTTTTT
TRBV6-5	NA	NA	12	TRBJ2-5	CASTSNQETQYF	TGTGCCAGCACATCCAATCAAGAGACCCAGTACTTC
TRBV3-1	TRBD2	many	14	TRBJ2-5	CASSQGGLGETQYF	TGTGCCAGCAGCCAAGGAGGACTAGGGGAGACCCAGTACTTC
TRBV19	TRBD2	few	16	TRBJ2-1	CATQRTSLNSYNEQFF	TGTGCCACGCAAAGGACTAGTCTTAACTCCTACAATGAGCAGTTCTTC
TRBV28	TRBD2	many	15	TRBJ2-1	CASIPTSGRWNEQFF	TGTGCCAGCATCCCGACTAGCGGGAGGTGGAATGAGCAGTTCTTC
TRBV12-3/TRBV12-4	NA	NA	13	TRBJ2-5	CASSFRFWETQYF	TGTGCCAGCAGTTTCCGGTTTTGGGAGACCCAGTACTTC
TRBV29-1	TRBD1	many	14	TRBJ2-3	CSARQDRGADTQYF	TGCAGCGCCAGACAGGACAGGGGAGCAGATACGCAGTATTTT
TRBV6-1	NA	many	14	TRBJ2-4	CASSRDRAKNIQYF	TGTGCCAGCAGTAGGGACCGAGCCAAAAACATTCAGTACTTC
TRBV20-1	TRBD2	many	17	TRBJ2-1	CSARDPSSGRFRAEQFF	TGCAGTGCTAGAGATCCATCGAGCGGGAGGTTTAGGGCTGAGCAGTTCTTC
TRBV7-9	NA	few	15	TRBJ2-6	CASSLLLSGANVLTF	TGTGCCAGCAGCTTACTCCTCTCTGGGGCCAACGTCCTGACTTTC
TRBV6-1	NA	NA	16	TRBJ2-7	CASSEAVEVRSYEQYF	TGTGCCAGCAGTGAAGCCGTGGAGGTCCGCTCCTACGAGCAGTACTTC
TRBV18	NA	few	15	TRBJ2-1	CASSPQAGRYSEQFF	TGTGCCAGCTCACCTCAGGCGGGGAGGTATAGTGAGCAGTTCTTC
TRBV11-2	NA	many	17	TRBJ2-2	CASSLEPTGSTGTELFF	TGTGCCAGCAGCTTAGAACCAACAGGGAGCACCGGAACCGAGCTGTTTTTT
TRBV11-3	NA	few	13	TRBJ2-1	CASSLGAGNEQFF	TGTGCCAGCAGCTTAGGGGCAGGCAATGAGCAGTTCTTC
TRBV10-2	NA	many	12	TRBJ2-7	CASSTLSYEQYF	TGCGCCAGCAGTACCCTCTCCTACGAGCAGTACTTC
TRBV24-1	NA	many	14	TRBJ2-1	CATAGDVDYNEQFF	TGTGCCACCGCCGGGGACGTCGATTACAATGAGCAGTTCTTC
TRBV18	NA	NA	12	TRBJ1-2	CASSPEGAGYTF	TGTGCCAGCTCACCAGAAGGGGCCGGCTACACCTTC
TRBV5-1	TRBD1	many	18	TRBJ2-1	CASSLQDRGPHSYNEQFF	TGCGCCAGCAGCTTGCAAGACAGGGGGCCTCACTCCTACAATGAGCAGTTCTTC
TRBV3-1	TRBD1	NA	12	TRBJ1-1	CASRQGFTEAFF	TGTGCCAGCCGACAGGGGTTCACTGAAGCTTTCTTT
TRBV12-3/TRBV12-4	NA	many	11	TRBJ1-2	CASSYEYGYTF	TGTGCCAGCAGCTACGAATATGGCTACACCTTC
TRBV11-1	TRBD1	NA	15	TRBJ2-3	CASSKRGQVADTQYF	TGTGCCAGCAGCAAAAGGGGGCAGGTAGCAGATACGCAGTATTTT
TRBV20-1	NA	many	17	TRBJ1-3	CSARDASRASSGNTIYF	TGCAGTGCTAGAGATGCCTCCAGGGCCTCCTCTGGAAACACCATATATTTT